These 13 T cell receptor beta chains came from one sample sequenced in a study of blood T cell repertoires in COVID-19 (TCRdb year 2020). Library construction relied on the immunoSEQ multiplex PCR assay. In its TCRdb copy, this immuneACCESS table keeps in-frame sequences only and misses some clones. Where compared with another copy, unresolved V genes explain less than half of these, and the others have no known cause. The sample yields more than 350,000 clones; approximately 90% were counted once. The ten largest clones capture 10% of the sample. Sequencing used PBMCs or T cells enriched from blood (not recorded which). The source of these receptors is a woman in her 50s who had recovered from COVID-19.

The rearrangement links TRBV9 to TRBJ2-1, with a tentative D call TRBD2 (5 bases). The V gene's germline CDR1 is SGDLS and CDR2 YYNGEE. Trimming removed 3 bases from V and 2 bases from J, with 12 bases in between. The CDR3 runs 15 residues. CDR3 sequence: CASSGRRFAYNEQFF. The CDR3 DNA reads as TGTGCCAGCAGCGGAAGGAGGTTCGCCTACAATGAGCAGTTCTTC.

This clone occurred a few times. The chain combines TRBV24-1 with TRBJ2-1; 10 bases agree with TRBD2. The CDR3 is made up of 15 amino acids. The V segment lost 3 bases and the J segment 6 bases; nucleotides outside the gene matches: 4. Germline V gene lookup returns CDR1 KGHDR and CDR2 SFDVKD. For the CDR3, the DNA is TGTGCCACCAGTGATCGTAGCGGGGGGACCAATGAGCAGTTCTTC. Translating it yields CATSDRSGGTNEQFF.

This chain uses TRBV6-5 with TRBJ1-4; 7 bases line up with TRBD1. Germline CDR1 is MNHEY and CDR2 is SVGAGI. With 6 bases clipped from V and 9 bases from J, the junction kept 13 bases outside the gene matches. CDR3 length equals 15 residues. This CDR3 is CASRSGAGQDKKLFF. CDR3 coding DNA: TGTGCCAGCAGATCCGGCGCAGGACAGGATAAAAAACTGTTTTTT.

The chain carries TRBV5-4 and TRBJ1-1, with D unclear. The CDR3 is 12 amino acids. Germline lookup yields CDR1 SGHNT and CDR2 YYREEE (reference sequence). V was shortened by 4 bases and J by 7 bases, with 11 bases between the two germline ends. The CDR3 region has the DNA TGTGCCAGCAGCAACACGGGGTATGAAGCTTTCTTT. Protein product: CASSNTGYEAFF.

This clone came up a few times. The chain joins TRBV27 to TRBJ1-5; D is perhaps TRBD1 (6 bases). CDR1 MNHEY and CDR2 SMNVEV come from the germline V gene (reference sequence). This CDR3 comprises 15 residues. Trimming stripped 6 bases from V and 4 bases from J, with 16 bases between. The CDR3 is CASSLARTANQPQHF. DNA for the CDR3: TGTGCCAGCAGCCTAGCCCGGACAGCAAATCAGCCCCAGCATTTT.

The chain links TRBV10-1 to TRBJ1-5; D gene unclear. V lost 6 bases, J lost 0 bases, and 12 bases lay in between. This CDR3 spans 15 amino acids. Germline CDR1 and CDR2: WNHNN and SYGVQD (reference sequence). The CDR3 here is CASRIREDSNQPQHF. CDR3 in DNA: TGCGCCAGCAGGATCCGAGAGGATAGCAATCAGCCCCAGCATTTT.

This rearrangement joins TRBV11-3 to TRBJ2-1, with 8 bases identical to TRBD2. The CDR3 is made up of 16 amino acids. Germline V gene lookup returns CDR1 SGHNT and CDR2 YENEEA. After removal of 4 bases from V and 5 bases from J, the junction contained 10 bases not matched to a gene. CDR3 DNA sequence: TGTGCCAGCAGCTCCCGTGATCGGGGGGGCAACAATGAGCAGTTCTTC. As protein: CASSSRDRGGNNEQFF.

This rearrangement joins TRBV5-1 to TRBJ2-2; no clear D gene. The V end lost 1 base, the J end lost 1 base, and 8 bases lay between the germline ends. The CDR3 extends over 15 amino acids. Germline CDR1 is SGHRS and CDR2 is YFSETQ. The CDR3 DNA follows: TGCGCCAGCAGCTTGAACATCAAGAACACCGGGGAGCTGTTTTTT. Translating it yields CASSLNIKNTGELFF.

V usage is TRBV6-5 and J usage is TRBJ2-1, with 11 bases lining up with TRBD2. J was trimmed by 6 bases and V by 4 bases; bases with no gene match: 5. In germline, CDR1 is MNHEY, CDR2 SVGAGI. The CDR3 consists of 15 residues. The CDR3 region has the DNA TGTGCCAGCAGTTTGACTAGCGGGGCTTCCAATGAGCAGTTCTTC. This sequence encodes CASSLTSGASNEQFF.

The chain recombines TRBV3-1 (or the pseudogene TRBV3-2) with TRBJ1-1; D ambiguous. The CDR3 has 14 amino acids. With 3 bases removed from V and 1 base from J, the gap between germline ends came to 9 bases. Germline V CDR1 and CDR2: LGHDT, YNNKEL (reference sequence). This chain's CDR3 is CASSQIGGNTEAFF. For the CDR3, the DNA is TGTGCCAGCAGCCAGATCGGTGGGAACACTGAAGCTTTCTTT.

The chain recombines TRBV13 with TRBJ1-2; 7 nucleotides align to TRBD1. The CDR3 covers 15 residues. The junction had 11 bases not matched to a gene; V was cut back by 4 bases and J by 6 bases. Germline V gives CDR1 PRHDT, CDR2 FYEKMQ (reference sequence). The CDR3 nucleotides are TGTGCCAGCAGCTCCCTATTACAGGGGTCTCATGGCTACACCTTC. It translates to CASSSLLQGSHGYTF.

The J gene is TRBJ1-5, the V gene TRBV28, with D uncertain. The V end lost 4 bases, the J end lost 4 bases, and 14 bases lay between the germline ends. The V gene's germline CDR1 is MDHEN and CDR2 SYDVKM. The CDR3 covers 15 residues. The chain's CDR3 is CASSSVGGNNQPQHF. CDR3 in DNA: TGTGCCAGCAGTTCCGTCGGAGGTAATAATCAGCCCCAGCATTTT. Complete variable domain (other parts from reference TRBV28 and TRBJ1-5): DVKVTQSSRYLVKRTGEKVFLECVQDMDHENMFWYRQDPGLGLRLIYFSYDVKMKEKGDIPEGYSVSREKKERFSLILESASTNQTSMYLCASSSVGGNNQPQHFGDGTRLSIL.

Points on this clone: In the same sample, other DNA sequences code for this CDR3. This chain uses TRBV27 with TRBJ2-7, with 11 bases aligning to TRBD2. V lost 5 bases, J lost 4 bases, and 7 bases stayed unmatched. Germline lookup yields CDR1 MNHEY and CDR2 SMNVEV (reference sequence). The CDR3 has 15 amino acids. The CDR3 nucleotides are TGTGCCAGCAGTCTGCTAGCGGGGGGACCGTACGAGCAGTACTTC. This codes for CASSLLAGGPYEQYF.